This T cell receptor beta chain originates from a study of T cell repertoires in cytomegalovirus infection. Across the study: Epitope selection comprised recently identified HLA-C-restricted CMV epitopes and well-studied HLA-B-restricted CMV epitopes. Matching HLA type and CMV infection were both indicated by public TCR beta signatures. Study-level results: The cumulative frequency of public TCR beta families identified carriers of CMV plus the relevant HLA. CMV-specific TCR beta clonotypes restricted by HLA-C were the ones dominating the ex vivo response.

Comment on this clonotype: Its antigen is not known.

The CDR3 consists of 12 residues. Trimming stripped 6 bases from V and 5 bases from J, with 13 bases between. Germline V lookup: CDR1 SQVTM, CDR2 ANQGSEA. Each CDR3 protein is one row after TCRdb ran MiXCR on the reads. The sample has roughly 990,000 distinct CDR3 sequences; 25% to 40% are singletons. Source: cultured CD8+ T cells from PBMCs, taken from culture after CMV antigen stimulation. The sequence was obtained from a human donor in good health (CMV status not recorded). Some clones in this sample may be carry-over from other donors' samples. V and J are TRBV29-1 and TRBJ1-1, with unresolved D. As DNA, the CDR3 is TGCAGCGTCTTAGGGTTGGGGACTGAAGCTTTCTTT. It yields the protein CSVLGLGTEAFF.